This is a list of T cell receptor beta chains from one sample in a study of long-term antiretroviral therapy in people with HIV. Some clones are missing from TCRdb's copy, which holds only in-frame ones; the method was immunoSEQ multiplex PCR. This sample has tens of thousands of clones, with around 81% found just once. The sequences come from unsorted PBMCs, collected 0.1 years before starting antiretroviral therapy. The receptors originated from a man aged 40-55 years with HIV. The CDR3 runs from the conserved cysteine through the conserved F or W. D genes are given only for firm matches. A row's size may be missing; if present it is once, few, many or a size class.

v_call	clone_size	j_call	d_call	cdr3_aa	cdr3_nt
TRBV5-5	-	TRBJ1-2	-	CASSSSYRSYGYTF	TGTGCCAGCAGCTCTTCTTACAGGAGCTATGGCTACACCTTC
TRBV4-2	once	TRBJ2-2	TRBD2	CASSQNSGRGGRTNGELFF	TGTGCCAGCAGCCAAAACTCGGGGCGGGGGGGCCGGACTAACGGGGAGCTGTTTTTT
TRBV4-1	few	TRBJ1-2	-	CASSQQGNVGGYTF	TGCGCCAGCAGCCAGCAGGGGAACGTGGGTGGCTACACCTTC
TRBV7-9	-	TRBJ2-7	TRBD1	CASSLWTGGDEQYF	TGTGCCAGCAGCCTTTGGACAGGGGGCGACGAGCAGTACTTC
TRBV27	-	TRBJ1-1	TRBD1	CASSLDPRRTGNTEAFF	TGTGCCAGCAGTTTAGACCCTCGTCGGACAGGGAACACTGAAGCTTTCTTT
TRBV28	-	TRBJ1-5	TRBD1	CASSSQGKSNQPQHF	TGTGCCAGCAGTTCACAGGGGAAAAGCAATCAGCCCCAGCATTTT
TRBV28	-	TRBJ2-7	TRBD1	CASSLPQGAHEQYF	TGTGCCAGCAGTTTACCTCAGGGGGCCCACGAGCAGTACTTC
TRBV4-1	once	TRBJ1-6	-	CASSQDLTNPSGSPLHF	TGCGCCAGCAGCCAAGATTTGACCAACCCCTCAGGGTCACCCCTCCACTTT
TRBV5-8	few	TRBJ1-2	-	CASSGMEGWYGYTF	TGTGCCAGCAGCGGTATGGAGGGGTGGTATGGCTACACCTTC
TRBV27	once	TRBJ2-5	TRBD2	CASSTRLAPQTQYF	TGTGCCAGCAGTACCCGACTAGCTCCGCAGACCCAGTACTTC
TRBV4-1	-	TRBJ2-5	TRBD2	CASSQSGGLAGGQETQYF	TGCGCCAGCAGCCAATCTGGAGGACTAGCGGGGGGGCAAGAGACCCAGTACTTC
TRBV6-5	-	TRBJ2-1	TRBD2	CASSSPRTSGWNEQFF	TGTGCCAGCAGTTCACCCCGGACTAGCGGGTGGAATGAGCAGTTCTTC
TRBV7-6	-	TRBJ2-5	-	CASSLNRAWETQYF	TGTGCCAGCAGCTTGAACAGGGCTTGGGAGACCCAGTACTTC
TRBV20-1	-	TRBJ2-5	-	CSARDLQTQYF	TGCAGTGCTAGAGATCTGCAGACCCAGTACTTC
TRBV6-6	-	TRBJ2-7	TRBD2	CASSYSRGLLDYEQYF	TGTGCCAGCAGTTACTCGCGGGGGTTACTAGACTACGAGCAGTACTTC
TRBV18	-	TRBJ2-5	TRBD1	CASSQGAGETQYF	TGTGCCAGCTCACAGGGGGCTGGGGAGACCCAGTACTTC
TRBV19	-	TRBJ2-1	-	CASSIPEGGEQFF	TGTGCCAGTAGTATTCCTGAGGGCGGAGAGCAGTTCTTC
TRBV29-1	-	TRBJ2-6	TRBD1	CSAGDRAGANVLTF	TGCAGCGCTGGGGACAGGGCTGGGGCCAACGTCCTGACTTTC
TRBV7-9	-	TRBJ2-1	TRBD2	CASSAPSGNEQFF	TGTGCCAGCAGCGCACCTAGCGGCAATGAGCAGTTCTTC
TRBV5-6	-	TRBJ2-6	-	CASSSGLTVNVLTF	TGTGCCAGCAGCTCGGGGCTGACGGTGAACGTCCTGACTTTC
TRBV27	once	TRBJ2-3	TRBD2	CASSPGTSGALRDTQYF	TGTGCCAGCAGTCCAGGGACTAGCGGGGCGTTGAGGGATACGCAGTATTTT
TRBV13	-	TRBJ2-2	-	CASSLGGDFSGELFF	TGTGCCAGCAGCTTAGGGGGGGATTTCTCCGGGGAGCTGTTTTTT
TRBV6-6	-	TRBJ1-2	-	CASSPRGYEANYGYTF	TGTGCCAGCAGCCCGAGGGGATATGAAGCTAACTATGGCTACACCTTC
TRBV7-2	-	TRBJ2-5	TRBD2	CASSLIAGVETQYF	TGTGCCAGCAGCTTAATAGCGGGAGTTGAGACCCAGTACTTC
TRBV9	-	TRBJ1-3	TRBD1	CASSPRTGRNTIYF	TGTGCCAGCAGCCCTCGGACAGGGAGAAACACCATATATTTT
TRBV6-6	-	TRBJ2-7	TRBD1	CASRSGQGSNEQYF	TGTGCCAGCAGATCCGGACAGGGTTCAAACGAGCAGTACTTC
TRBV6-5	-	TRBJ1-6	-	CASRRTTGYSPLHF	TGTGCCAGCAGACGGACGACGGGATATTCACCCCTCCACTTT
TRBV4-3	-	TRBJ2-5	-	CASSQVTQETQYF	TGCGCCAGCAGCCAAGTCACCCAAGAGACCCAGTACTTC
TRBV5-1	once	TRBJ1-1	-	CASSLAGGDSFF	TGCGCCAGCAGCTTGGCGGGGGGGGATTCTTTCTTT
TRBV7-2	-	TRBJ2-5	TRBD2	CASSLTSGGAGLDETQYF	TGTGCCAGCAGCTTGACTAGCGGGGGGGCCGGCTTGGACGAGACCCAGTACTTC
TRBV7-2	-	TRBJ2-1	TRBD2	CASSLARGLSSYNEQFF	TGTGCCAGCAGCTTAGCGCGGGGGTTAAGCTCCTACAATGAGCAGTTCTTC
TRBV11-1	-	TRBJ2-5	TRBD1	CASSSGGFQETQYF	TGTGCCAGCAGCTCAGGGGGCTTCCAAGAGACCCAGTACTTC
TRBV5-6	-	TRBJ2-7	-	CASRLAGVYEQYF	TGTGCCAGCAGGTTGGCAGGGGTTTACGAGCAGTACTTC
TRBV18	-	TRBJ2-3	-	CASSPRADTQYF	TGTGCCAGCTCACCCCGGGCAGATACGCAGTATTTT
TRBV5-1	-	TRBJ1-1	TRBD1	CASSVRTGGRNTEAFF	TGCGCCAGCAGCGTCCGGACAGGGGGTAGGAACACTGAAGCTTTCTTT
TRBV27	once	TRBJ2-7	-	CASSLIPTGRIHEQYF	TGTGCCAGCAGTTTAATCCCGACAGGGAGGATACACGAGCAGTACTTC
TRBV27	-	TRBJ2-7	-	CASRRSRGTLSYEQYF	TGTGCCAGCAGGAGGAGTCGAGGGACCCTCTCCTACGAGCAGTACTTC
TRBV27	-	TRBJ2-5	-	CASRKNWGRLETQYF	TGTGCCAGCAGAAAGAACTGGGGGAGACTGGAGACCCAGTACTTC
TRBV9	-	TRBJ2-2	-	CASSPRRVVSTGELFF	TGTGCCAGCAGCCCCCGTCGGGTGGTGAGCACCGGGGAGCTGTTTTTT
TRBV5-1	-	TRBJ1-5	TRBD1	CASSLGTGGIGGDQPQHF	TGCGCCAGCAGCCTTGGGACAGGGGGCATAGGAGGGGATCAGCCCCAGCATTTT
TRBV2	-	TRBJ1-2	TRBD1	CASSGQGDYGYTF	TGTGCCAGCAGCGGACAGGGTGACTATGGCTACACCTTC
TRBV2	-	TRBJ2-5	-	CASSPQETQYF	TGTGCCAGCAGTCCTCAAGAGACCCAGTACTTC
TRBV7-2	few	TRBJ1-5	-	CASSGDGYSNQPQHF	TGTGCCAGCAGCGGGGACGGCTATAGCAATCAGCCCCAGCATTTT
TRBV27	-	TRBJ1-5	-	CASSSQAYSNQPQHF	TGTGCCAGCAGTTCTCAAGCTTATAGCAATCAGCCCCAGCATTTT
TRBV6-1	-	TRBJ2-1	-	CASSPMGGYNEQFF	TGTGCCAGCAGTCCCATGGGAGGCTACAATGAGCAGTTCTTC
TRBV4-1	-	TRBJ2-3	-	CASSHPLAQSTDTQYF	TGCGCCAGCAGCCATCCACTAGCCCAGAGCACAGATACGCAGTATTTT
TRBV5-5	-	TRBJ2-7	-	CASSLSYRAYEQYF	TGTGCCAGCAGCTTGTCATACAGGGCCTACGAGCAGTACTTC
TRBV4-3	-	TRBJ2-3	-	CASSQGPFEGDTQYF	TGCGCCAGCAGCCAAGGTCCATTTGAAGGGGATACGCAGTATTTT
TRBV7-2	-	TRBJ2-7	-	CASSPTLSSYEQYF	TGTGCCAGCAGCCCCACTCTAAGTTCCTACGAGCAGTACTTC
TRBV6-5	-	TRBJ2-2	TRBD1	CASSHQGAISGELFF	TGTGCCAGCAGTCACCAGGGGGCGATATCCGGGGAGCTGTTTTTT
TRBV27	-	TRBJ1-2	TRBD1	CASSFRTGTHYGYTF	TGTGCCAGCAGTTTTCGGACAGGGACTCACTATGGCTACACCTTC
TRBV4-3	-	TRBJ2-7	-	CASSLGARFYEQYF	TGCGCCAGCAGCCTTGGGGCTAGGTTTTACGAGCAGTACTTC
TRBV7-2	once	TRBJ2-2	-	CASSGTGQNTGELFF	TGTGCCAGCAGCGGTACAGGGCAGAACACCGGGGAGCTGTTTTTT
TRBV5-6	-	TRBJ2-7	-	CASSLDNSYEQYF	TGTGCCAGCAGCTTGGACAACTCCTACGAGCAGTACTTC